Each of the 28 T cell receptor beta chains below was sequenced from the same sample in a study of shared clonotypes between healthy human individuals. TCRdb keeps only in-frame clones here, not all; method: immunoSEQ multiplex PCR. The table includes roughly 1 million clones, roughly 70% detected once. The source material was memory CD4+ T cells sorted from blood. The subset here: CD45RA-negative fraction. The source is a man between 18 and 29 years old in good health.

The rearrangement uses TRBV30 and TRBJ2-6; D not resolved. The CDR3 sequence is 12 residues long. Per the germline V gene, CDR1 is GTSNPN and CDR2 is SVGIG (reference sequence). Between the trimmed V and J ends, which lost 6 bases and 1 base, there was a span of 4 bases. CDR3: CACPSGANVLTF. CDR3 DNA: TGTGCCTGCCCATCTGGGGCCAACGTCCTGACTTTC.

Concerning this clone: The same CDR3 is also encoded by other DNA sequences in this sample. This sequence joins TRBV30 and TRBJ1-4, with D perhaps TRBD1 (5 bases). Per the germline V gene, CDR1 is GTSNPN and CDR2 is SVGIG (reference sequence). The CDR3 spans 11 residues. The V end was cut by 5 bases, the J end by 8 bases, with 9 bases between. The CDR3 loop reads CAWAGGEKLFF. CDR3 bases: TGTGCCTGGGCCGGGGGGGAAAAACTGTTTTTT.

This rearrangement joins TRBV6-1 to TRBJ2-3; D remains ambiguous. Germline V gene data show CDR1 as MNHNS and CDR2 as SASEGT. V was cut by 3 bases and J by 8 bases, with 12 bases left in between. The CDR3 runs to 13 residues. CDR3 in amino acids: CASSDWAIGTQYF. For the CDR3, the DNA is TGTGCCAGCAGTGATTGGGCTATAGGTACGCAGTATTTT.

The V and J genes are TRBV19 and TRBJ2-4; perhaps TRBD2 as D (6 bases). Germline CDR1 and CDR2: LNHDA and SQIVND (reference sequence). The CDR3 contains 14 residues. Trimming took off 4 bases at V and 4 bases at J, with 11 bases between the two ends. CDR3 coding DNA: TGTGCCAGTAGTAACCCGGGGGAGAAAAACATTCAGTACTTC. This sequence encodes CASSNPGEKNIQYF.

The V gene is TRBV4-3, the J gene TRBJ1-2; D is ambiguous. V was pared by 0 bases and J by 2 bases, with 7 bases between. The CDR3 extends over 14 amino acids. Germline CDR1 and CDR2: LGHNA and YSLEER. The CDR3 protein is CASSQDRGNYGYTF. Written as DNA, the CDR3 is TGCGCCAGCAGCCAAGATAGAGGAAACTATGGCTACACCTTC.

The chain is built from TRBV5-1 and TRBJ2-2, with D unresolved. The CDR3 sequence is 15 residues long. The germline CDR1 and CDR2 sequences are SGHRS and YFSETQ. V was cut by 0 bases and J by 0 bases, with 6 bases left in between. CDR3 region: CASSLAQANTGELFF. In DNA form, the CDR3 reads TGCGCCAGCAGCTTGGCGCAGGCGAACACCGGGGAGCTGTTTTTT. Variable domain in full (rest from reference TRBV5-1 and TRBJ2-2): KAGVTQTPRYLIKTRGQQVTLSCSPISGHRSVSWYQQTPGQGLQFLFEYFSETQRNKGNFPGRFSGRQFSNSRSEMNVSTLELGDSALYLCASSLAQANTGELFFGEGSRLTVL.

The rearrangement links TRBV27 to TRBJ1-5; weak D call: TRBD1 (6 bases). Germline lookup yields CDR1 MNHEY and CDR2 SMNVEV (reference sequence). V dropped 7 bases and J dropped 6 bases, with 19 bases sitting between them. CDR3 length equals 15 residues. CDR3 sequence: CASNPSGVERQPQHF. In nucleotides, the CDR3 is TGTGCCAGCAACCCTTCAGGGGTTGAACGTCAGCCCCAGCATTTT.

Comment on this clone: A much larger clone differs from this one at a single base, so this may be a read error. The V call is TRBV7-2, the J call TRBJ2-2, with D hard to call. The CDR3 runs to 12 residues. The germline gives CDR1 SGHTA, CDR2 FQGNSA. V gave up 0 bases and J gave up 6 bases, with 2 bases separating them. The CDR3 DNA sequence: TGTGCCAGCAGCTTAGCCCCCGGGGAGCTGTTTTTT. Protein: CASSLAPGELFF.

This clone showed up just a few times. The chain recombines TRBV11-2 with TRBJ1-2, with D unclear. This CDR3 is 14 amino acids long. Trimming took off 6 bases at V and 5 bases at J, with 16 bases between the two ends. Germline V gene sequence: CDR1 SGHAT, CDR2 FQNNGV. The CDR3 nucleotides are TGTGCCAGCAGTCCTGGATTCGCCCTGTATGGCTACACCTTC. It codes for CASSPGFALYGYTF. Full variable domain (rest looked up from reference TRBV11-2 and TRBJ1-2): EAGVAQSPRYKIIEKRQSVAFWCNPISGHATLYWYQQILGQGPKLLIQFQNNGVVDDSQLPKDRFSAERLKGVDSTLKIQPAKLEDSAVYLCASSPGFALYGYTFGSGTRLTVV.

The genes are TRBV2 and TRBJ1-1, with a possible D match to TRBD1 (6 bases). CDR3 length: 15 residues. CDR1 and CDR2 (germline): SNHLY, FYNNEI. V was trimmed by 6 bases and J by 3 bases, leaving 17 bases between them. The CDR3 spells CASRLQGLGDTEAFF. In DNA, the CDR3 is TGTGCCAGCAGACTACAGGGCTTGGGGGACACTGAAGCTTTCTTT.

The rearrangement uses TRBV6-5 and TRBJ1-1; no definite D call. The CDR3 extends over 15 amino acids. The V gene lost 6 bases and the J gene lost 1 base, with 15 bases spanning the gap. Per the germline V gene, CDR1 is MNHEY and CDR2 is SVGAGI. The CDR3 protein is CASSPFGTRNTEAFF. The CDR3 DNA reads TGTGCCAGCAGCCCCTTCGGTACCCGGAACACTGAAGCTTTCTTT.

The gene calls are TRBV6-5 and TRBJ2-2; no clear D gene. Trimming left V 2 bases short and J 6 bases short, with 7 bases between. CDR3 length: 13 amino acids. Germline CDR1 is MNHEY and CDR2 is SVGAGI. DNA of the CDR3: TGTGCCAGCAGTTACCTAGGGTCCGGGGAGCTGTTTTTT. It specifies CASSYLGSGELFF.

In its sample, this clone was seen once. This chain links TRBV9 with TRBJ2-3, with 10 bases lining up with TRBD2. The germline V gene has CDR1 SGDLS and CDR2 YYNGEE. Trimming took 3 bases from V and 7 from J; bases not matched to a gene: 8. The CDR3 is 15 amino acids. The CDR3 nucleotides are TGTGCCAGCAGCGCCAGCGGGGGGGCCGGTAATACGCAGTATTTT. Translating it yields CASSASGGAGNTQYF. The full variable domain, completed using reference TRBV9 and TRBJ2-3, is DSGVTQTPKHLITATGQRVTLRCSPRSGDLSVYWYQQSLDQGLQFLIQYYNGEERAKGNILERFSAQQFPDLHSELNLSSLELGDSALYFCASSASGGAGNTQYFGPGTRLTVL.

This clone was seen a few times. This sequence joins TRBV19 and TRBJ2-7, with 9 bases matching TRBD1. The CDR3 has 15 amino acids. J gave up 1 base and V 5 bases, and 6 bases lay outside the gene matches. The V gene's germline CDR1 is LNHDA and CDR2 SQIVND (reference sequence). This CDR3 is CASSSDRGRSYEQYF. The CDR3 region has the DNA TGTGCCAGTAGTTCCGACAGGGGGAGATCCTACGAGCAGTACTTC.

This clone was detected a few times. J is TRBJ2-5 and V is TRBV6-5; no definite D call. The V end lost 6 bases, the J end lost 1 base, and 12 bases lay between the germline ends. The germline V gene encodes CDR1 MNHEY and CDR2 SVGAGI. This CDR3 comprises 14 residues. CDR3 nucleotide sequence: TGTGCCAGCAGCCGAGGACCCTTCCAAGAGACCCAGTACTTC. Amino acid sequence: CASSRGPFQETQYF.

This clone was observed at least ten times. The chain couples TRBV29-1 to TRBJ1-4, with D maybe TRBD1 (6 bases). V was clipped by 6 bases and J by 7 bases, with 18 bases between them. CDR1 and CDR2 (germline): SQVTM, ANQGSEA. The length of the CDR3 is 14 residues. The CDR3 sequence is CSVLWAGASEKLFF. CDR3 DNA sequence: TGCAGCGTCCTCTGGGCGGGGGCCAGTGAAAAACTGTTTTTT.

J is TRBJ1-3 and V is TRBV11-2; unclear D gene. The CDR3 length is 15 residues. The germline V and J ends were trimmed by 5 bases and 0 bases, with 11 bases remaining between them. Germline CDR1 and CDR2: SGHAT and FQNNGV. The CDR3 coding sequence is TGTGCCAGCAGCCGGACGGACTTCTCTGGAAACACCATATATTTT. Translated, it gives CASSRTDFSGNTIYF.

The chain joins TRBV7-9 to TRBJ2-5, with a tentative D call TRBD1 (6 bases). The CDR3 sequence is 12 residues long. CDR1 is SEHNR and CDR2 is FQNEAQ in the germline V gene (reference sequence). The V gene lost 3 bases and the J gene lost 4 bases, with 6 bases spanning the gap. As DNA, the CDR3 is TGTGCCAGCAGCTTCAGGGGAGAGACCCAGTACTTC. This codes for CASSFRGETQYF.

V usage is TRBV2 and J usage is TRBJ2-7; D may be TRBD1 (6 bases). CDR1 is SNHLY, CDR2 FYNNEI, per germline. This CDR3 is 14 amino acids long. Trimming took off 6 bases at V and 0 bases at J, with 12 bases between the two ends. Here the CDR3 reads CASRDRFLSYEQYF. CDR3 nucleotide sequence: TGTGCCAGCAGAGACAGGTTCCTCTCCTACGAGCAGTACTTC.

CDR3 in amino acids: CASSPDQGRQPQHF. Written as DNA, the CDR3 is TGTGCCAGCAGCCCTGACCAGGGGAGGCAGCCCCAGCATTTT. This chain links TRBV9 with TRBJ1-5; D might be TRBD1 (6 bases). Trimming removed 4 bases from V and 7 bases from J, with 15 bases in between. Germline V CDR1 and CDR2: SGDLS, YYNGEE. This CDR3 spans 14 amino acids.

The gene calls are TRBV5-1 and TRBJ2-3, with 7 bases matching TRBD1. This CDR3 contains 14 residues. After removal of 5 bases from V and 2 bases from J, the junction contained 5 bases not matched to a gene. Germline-derived CDR1 and CDR2 are SGHRS and YFSETQ. The CDR3 DNA is TGCGCCAGCAGATACGGACAGGACACAGATACGCAGTATTTT. The encoded protein is CASRYGQDTDTQYF. The full variable domain, with the rest looked up from reference TRBV5-1 and TRBJ2-3, is KAGVTQTPRYLIKTRGQQVTLSCSPISGHRSVSWYQQTPGQGLQFLFEYFSETQRNKGNFPGRFSGRQFSNSRSEMNVSTLELGDSALYLCASRYGQDTDTQYFGPGTRLTVL.

The V and J genes are TRBV6-5 and TRBJ1-2; D gene uncertain. Germline loops: CDR1 MNHEY, CDR2 SVGAGI. Trimming took off 2 bases at V and 0 bases at J, with 10 bases between the two ends. This CDR3 contains 15 residues. The CDR3: CASSYRAEPNYGYTF. The CDR3 DNA sequence: TGTGCCAGCAGTTACCGGGCAGAACCTAACTATGGCTACACCTTC.

V gene TRBV19 combines with J gene TRBJ1-6; D is uncertain. V was trimmed by 1 base and J by 6 bases, leaving 7 bases between them. The CDR3 is 14 amino acids. Per the germline V gene, CDR1 is LNHDA and CDR2 is SQIVND (reference sequence). The CDR3 protein is CASSIVEGNSPLHF. The CDR3 DNA sequence: TGTGCCAGTAGTATAGTGGAGGGTAATTCACCCCTCCACTTT.

The chain joins TRBV5-1 to TRBJ2-5; 8 positions match TRBD2. This CDR3 has 17 residues. The V gene end was trimmed by 4 bases and the J gene end by 5 bases; junction bases not matched to a gene: 16. Germline V CDR1 and CDR2: SGHRS, YFSETQ. For the CDR3, the DNA is TGCGCCAGCAGCCTGGGGTCGGGAGGGGGTCGCCCGGAGACCCAGTACTTC. Translated, it gives CASSLGSGGGRPETQYF.

The chain is built from TRBV11-2 and TRBJ2-3; TRBD2 agrees at 11 bases. There are 17 residues in the CDR3. Trimming took 3 bases from V and 6 from J; bases not matched to a gene: 11. CDR1 is SGHAT and CDR2 is FQNNGV in the germline V gene. This CDR3 reads CASSFSGLAGPKDTQYF. The CDR3 DNA follows: TGTGCCAGCAGCTTCAGTGGACTAGCGGGCCCCAAGGATACGCAGTATTTT.

J is TRBJ1-1 and V is TRBV5-1; D is uncertain. The CDR3 extends over 14 amino acids. V was trimmed by 2 bases and J by 3 bases, leaving 11 bases between them. Germline assignment: CDR1 SGHRS and CDR2 YFSETQ. CDR3 nucleotides: TGCGCCAGCAGCTTATCGGGGATAGACACTGAAGCTTTCTTT. It translates to CASSLSGIDTEAFF.

V usage is TRBV6-6 and J usage is TRBJ2-2, with TRBD1 matching over 9 bases. This CDR3 has 15 residues. V trimming: 5 bases; J trimming: 5 bases; junction bases outside the gene matches: 6. Germline values: CDR1 MNHNY, CDR2 SVGAGI (reference sequence). The CDR3 sequence is CASSKRDRVTGELFF. CDR3 nucleotides: TGTGCCAGCAGTAAACGGGACAGGGTAACCGGGGAGCTGTTTTTT.

V is TRBV10-3 and J is TRBJ1-1; the D is unclear. Germline-derived CDR1 and CDR2 are ENHRY and SYGVKD. The CDR3 loop spans 15 amino acids. Trimming shortened V by 6 bases and J by 5 bases, and 19 bases separated the two germline ends. The CDR3 nucleotides read TGTGCCATCAGCCTTAAAGCGCGGGCCGGGACTGAAGCTTTCTTT. Encoded protein: CAISLKARAGTEAFF.